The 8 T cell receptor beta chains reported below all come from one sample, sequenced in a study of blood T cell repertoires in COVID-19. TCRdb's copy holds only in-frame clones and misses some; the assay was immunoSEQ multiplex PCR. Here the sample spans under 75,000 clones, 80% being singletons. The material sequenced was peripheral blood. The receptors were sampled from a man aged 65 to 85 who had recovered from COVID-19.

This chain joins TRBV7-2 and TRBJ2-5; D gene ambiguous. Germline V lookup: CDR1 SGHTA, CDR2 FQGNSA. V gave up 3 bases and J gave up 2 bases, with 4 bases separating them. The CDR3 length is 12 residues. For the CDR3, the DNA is TGTGCCAGCAGCTTTCGGCAAGAGACCCAGTACTTC. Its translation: CASSFRQETQYF.

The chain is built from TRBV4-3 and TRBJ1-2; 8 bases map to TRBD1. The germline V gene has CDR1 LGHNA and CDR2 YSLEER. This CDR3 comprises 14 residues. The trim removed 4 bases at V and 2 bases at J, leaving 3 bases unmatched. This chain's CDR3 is CASSPTGENYGYTF. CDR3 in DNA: TGCGCCAGCAGCCCGACAGGGGAAAACTATGGCTACACCTTC.

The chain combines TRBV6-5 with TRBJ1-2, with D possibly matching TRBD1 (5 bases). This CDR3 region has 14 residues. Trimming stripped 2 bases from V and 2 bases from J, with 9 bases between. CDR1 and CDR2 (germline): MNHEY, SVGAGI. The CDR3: CASSYLDRNYGYTF. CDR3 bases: TGTGCCAGCAGTTACCTTGACAGAAACTATGGCTACACCTTC.

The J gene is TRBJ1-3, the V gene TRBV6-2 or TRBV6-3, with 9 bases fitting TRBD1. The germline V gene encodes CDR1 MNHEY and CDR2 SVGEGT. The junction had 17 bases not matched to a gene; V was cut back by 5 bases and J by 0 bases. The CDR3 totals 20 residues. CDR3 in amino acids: CASSRSEGQGTTLSGNTIYF. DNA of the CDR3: TGTGCCAGCAGTCGCAGCGAAGGACAGGGGACTACGCTCTCTGGAAACACCATATATTTT.

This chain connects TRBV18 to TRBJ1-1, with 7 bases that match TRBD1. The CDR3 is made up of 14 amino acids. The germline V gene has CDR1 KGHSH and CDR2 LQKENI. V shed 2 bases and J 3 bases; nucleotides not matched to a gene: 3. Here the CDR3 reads CASSPGTGDTEAFF. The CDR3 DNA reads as TGTGCCAGCTCACCAGGAACAGGGGACACTGAAGCTTTCTTT.

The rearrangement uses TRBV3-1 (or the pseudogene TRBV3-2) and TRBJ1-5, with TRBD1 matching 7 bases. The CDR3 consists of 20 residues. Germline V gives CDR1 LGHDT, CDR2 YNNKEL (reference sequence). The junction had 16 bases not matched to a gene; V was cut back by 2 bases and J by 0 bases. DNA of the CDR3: TGTGCCAGCAGCCAACCGTACAGGGGCGCATTCGATATTAGCAATCAGCCCCAGCATTTT. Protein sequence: CASSQPYRGAFDISNQPQHF.

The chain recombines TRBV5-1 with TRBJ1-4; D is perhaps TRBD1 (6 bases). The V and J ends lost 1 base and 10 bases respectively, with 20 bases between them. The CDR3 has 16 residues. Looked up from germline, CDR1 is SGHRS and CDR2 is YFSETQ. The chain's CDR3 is CASSLSEGGDDGKLFF. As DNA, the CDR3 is TGCGCCAGCAGCTTGAGTGAAGGGGGGGACGATGGAAAACTGTTTTTT.

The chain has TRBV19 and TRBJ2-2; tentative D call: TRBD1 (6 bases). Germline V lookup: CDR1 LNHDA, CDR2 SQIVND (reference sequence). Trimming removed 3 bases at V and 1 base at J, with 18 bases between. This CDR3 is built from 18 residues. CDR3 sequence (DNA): TGTGCCAGTAGTATGCTCCCTTCGACAGGTGGGAACACCGGGGAGCTGTTTTTT. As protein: CASSMLPSTGGNTGELFF.